The 7 T cell receptor beta chains reported below all come from one sample, sequenced in a study of human T cells and chemical hapten exposure. Time point reported: patch test 3, about 24 weeks after DPC sensitization. Treatment described: therapeutic diphenylcyclopropenone sensitization with weekly scalp DPC. TCRdb recomputed calls from the RACE reads with MiXCR, one row per CDR3 protein. The table lists roughly 71,000 distinct CDR3 sequences, over 8.5% of them singletons. The sample was whole blood, taken in connection with sensitization to the hapten diphenylcyclopropenone (DPC). All receptors derive from a woman aged 45-65 years with alopecia areata. Some clones in this sample may be carry-over from other donors' samples.

This clonotype has a count of ten or more. The gene calls are TRBV4-3 and TRBJ1-2, with a tentative D call TRBD1 (5 bases). Deletions cut 0 bases from V and 6 bases from J, with 14 bases between. Per the germline V gene, CDR1 is LGHNA and CDR2 is YSLEER. This CDR3 has 15 residues. In DNA form, the CDR3 reads TGCGCCAGCAGCCAAGAAGGCGGGGCCCTGGATGGCTACACCTTC. Protein sequence: CASSQEGGALDGYTF.

The rearrangement joins TRBV5-1 to TRBJ2-5; TRBD1 is a possible D gene (6 bases). The germline V and J ends were trimmed by 0 bases and 3 bases, with 9 bases remaining between them. The CDR3 consists of 14 residues. CDR1 and CDR2 from the germline V gene are SGHRS and YFSETQ. The CDR3, as DNA: TGCGCCAGCAGCTTGGGACAGGAGAAAGAGACCCAGTACTTC. This codes for CASSLGQEKETQYF.

On this clonotype itself: Germline is not matched at one junction end, which may reflect a read error. The chain uses TRBV7-7 and TRBJ1-5; D is uncertain. The length of the CDR3 is 15 residues. Germline lookup yields CDR1 SSHAT and CDR2 FNYEAQ (reference sequence). The CDR3 nucleotides read TGTGCTAGCAGCTCCACAGCGTATAGCAATCAGCCCCAGCATTTT. Translated: CASSSTAYSNQPQHF.

This sequence joins TRBV10-1 and TRBJ2-3, with 7 positions matching TRBD2. V shed 5 bases, J shed 0 bases, and the junction held 2 bases outside the gene matches. CDR1 is WNHNN and CDR2 is SYGVQD in the germline V gene (reference sequence). The CDR3 sequence is 14 residues long. The DNA of the CDR3 is TGCGCCAGCAGTTCGGGGGGTAGCACAGATACGCAGTATTTT. Amino acids: CASSSGGSTDTQYF.

In its sample, this clonotype was seen a few times. V and J are TRBV6-1 and TRBJ1-6, with unresolved D. The CDR3 covers 16 residues. Germline V gives CDR1 MNHNS, CDR2 SASEGT. V was clipped by 10 bases and J by 0 bases, with 16 bases between them. CDR3 sequence (DNA): TGTGCCACGACGGCGGTTGTGAGCTCCTATAATTCACCCCTCCACTTT. This codes for CATTAVVSSYNSPLHF.

This clonotype was found many times. V is TRBV6-1 and J is TRBJ2-3, with D perhaps TRBD2 (5 bases). Trimming pared 4 bases from V and 0 bases from J, leaving 17 bases between. Germline V gene data show CDR1 as MNHNS and CDR2 as SASEGT. This CDR3 region has 17 residues. Written as DNA, the CDR3 is TGTGCCAGCAGTGCCGTCGGCGGAGGCTCTAGCACAGATACGCAGTATTTT. Translation gives CASSAVGGGSSTDTQYF.

This clonotype was counted a few times. V and J are TRBV7-8 and TRBJ2-3; possibly TRBD1 for D (6 bases). Germline lookup yields CDR1 SGHVS and CDR2 FQNEAQ. There are 13 residues in the CDR3. V was shortened by 5 bases and J by 6 bases, with 12 bases between the two germline ends. CDR3 amino acids: CASSMNRADTQYF. In nucleotides, the CDR3 is TGTGCCAGCAGCATGAACAGGGCGGATACGCAGTATTTT.